Each of the 28 T cell receptor beta chains below was sequenced from the same sample in a study of neoadjuvant anti-PD-1 for oral cavity cancer. Time point in this sample: after neoadjuvant nivolumab, at surgical resection. The assay was immunoSEQ multiplex PCR, and TCRdb's table has in-frame clones only and misses some. The repertoire consists of 68,000 or so clones, with 70% to 90% occurring once and the leading ten covering around 3.2%. Source: PBMCs, taken after nivolumab (anti-PD-1) treatment. Receptors originate from a person between 35 and 79 years old with oral cavity squamous cell carcinoma.

V is TRBV10-3 and J is TRBJ1-2, with D uncertain. The length of the CDR3 is 12 residues. V was trimmed by 5 bases and J by 3 bases, leaving 7 bases between them. Germline CDR1 and CDR2: ENHRY and SYGVKD. This CDR3 reads CAISRIDYGYTF. The CDR3 nucleotides read TGTGCCATCAGTCGAATAGACTATGGCTACACCTTC.

The V call is TRBV7-9, the J call TRBJ1-5; 7 bases match TRBD1. The CDR3 length is 12 residues. V shed 4 bases and J 6 bases; nucleotides not matched to a gene: 0. Germline assignment: CDR1 SEHNR and CDR2 FQNEAQ (reference sequence). In DNA form, the CDR3 reads TGTGCCAGCAGCTCAGGGGGTCAGCCCCAGCATTTT. As protein: CASSSGGQPQHF.

The chain uses TRBV7-3 and TRBJ2-6; D not certain. The CDR3 has 15 amino acids. The V gene lost 2 bases and the J gene lost 2 bases, with 7 bases spanning the gap. Germline CDR1 and CDR2: SGHTA and FQGTGA. CDR3 in DNA: TGTGCCAGCAGCTTATCGGGCACTGGGGCCAACGTCCTGACTTTC. It specifies CASSLSGTGANVLTF.

This chain links TRBV6-6 with TRBJ2-7; the D gene is possibly TRBD1 (5 bases). Germline CDR1 is MNHNY and CDR2 is SVGAGI (reference sequence). V lost 1 base and J 5 bases, leaving 6 bases between the germline ends. The CDR3 has 12 residues. The CDR3: CASSYLGDEQYF. CDR3 bases: TGTGCCAGCAGTTACTTAGGGGACGAGCAGTACTTC.

The chain joins TRBV28 to TRBJ2-7; 7 nucleotides agree with TRBD2. V lost 8 bases, J lost 0 bases, and 10 bases stayed unmatched. The CDR3 runs 15 residues. Germline loops: CDR1 MDHEN, CDR2 SYDVKM. Here the CDR3 reads CASSIGGKSSYEQYF. The CDR3, as DNA: TGTGCCAGCTCCATCGGGGGGAAGAGCTCCTACGAGCAGTACTTC. The full variable domain, with the rest looked up from reference TRBV28 and TRBJ2-7, is DVKVTQSSRYLVKRTGEKVFLECVQDMDHENMFWYRQDPGLGLRLIYFSYDVKMKEKGDIPEGYSVSREKKERFSLILESASTNQTSMYLCASSIGGKSSYEQYFGPGTRLTVT.

The chain uses TRBV7-3 and TRBJ2-1, with a tentative D call TRBD2 (6 bases). V was pared by 5 bases and J by 5 bases, with 10 bases between. Germline V gene sequence: CDR1 SGHTA, CDR2 FQGTGA. The CDR3 is 13 residues long. The CDR3 spells CASSPGANNEQFF. The CDR3 DNA reads as TGTGCCAGCAGCCCGGGAGCCAACAATGAGCAGTTCTTC.

This rearrangement joins TRBV2 to TRBJ1-5, with D possibly matching TRBD1 (5 bases). Germline V lookup: CDR1 SNHLY, CDR2 FYNNEI. The length of the CDR3 is 17 residues. V dropped 0 bases and J dropped 9 bases, with 21 bases sitting between them. In DNA, the CDR3 is TGTGCCAGCAGTGAAGCGGCGGGGGGACCGGGTAGGTGGCCCCAGCATTTT. It specifies CASSEAAGGPGRWPQHF.

The genes are TRBV9 and TRBJ1-2, with 9 nucleotides matching TRBD1. CDR3 size: 13 residues. Unmatched junction bases numbered 3, after V lost 3 bases and J lost 6 bases. Per germline, CDR1 SGDLS and CDR2 YYNGEE. The CDR3 nucleotides are TGTGCCAGCAGCGAGGGACAGGGAGATGGCTACACCTTC. Translated: CASSEGQGDGYTF.

The J gene is TRBJ2-5, the V gene TRBV7-9; TRBD1 aligns across 7 bases. With 1 base clipped from V and 3 bases from J, the junction kept 2 bases outside the gene matches. Germline V gene lookup returns CDR1 SEHNR and CDR2 FQNEAQ (reference sequence). The CDR3 covers 14 residues. The CDR3 nucleotides read TGTGCCAGCAGCTTAGAACAGGGGAAAGAGACCCAGTACTTC. It translates to CASSLEQGKETQYF.

The chain recombines TRBV27 with TRBJ2-7, with D perhaps TRBD1 (6 bases). Germline V gives CDR1 MNHEY, CDR2 SMNVEV (reference sequence). Trimming cost V 3 bases and J 0 bases, with 12 bases left between them. The CDR3 consists of 15 residues. CDR3 bases: TGTGCCAGCAGTTTCACAGGGACGGTCTCCTACGAGCAGTACTTC. As protein: CASSFTGTVSYEQYF.

V gene TRBV29-1 combines with J gene TRBJ2-1; D might be TRBD2 (5 bases). CDR1 and CDR2 (germline): SQVTM, ANQGSEA. This CDR3 region has 13 residues. Deletions cut 0 bases from V and 8 bases from J, with 11 bases between. The CDR3 reads CSVEEQTRDEQFF. The CDR3 region has the DNA TGCAGCGTTGAAGAGCAAACTAGAGATGAGCAGTTCTTC.

The J gene is TRBJ2-1, the V gene TRBV9; D perhaps matches TRBD2 (5 bases). With 0 bases removed from V and 0 bases from J, the gap between germline ends came to 7 bases. The CDR3 runs 15 residues. Germline assignment: CDR1 SGDLS and CDR2 YYNGEE. Written as DNA, the CDR3 is TGTGCCAGCAGCGTAGAGGCGGGCTCCTACAATGAGCAGTTCTTC. Translating it yields CASSVEAGSYNEQFF.

The V and J genes are TRBV28 and TRBJ1-1, with no clear D. V was cut by 5 bases and J by 0 bases, with 22 bases left in between. The CDR3 loop spans 18 amino acids. Germline V gives CDR1 MDHEN, CDR2 SYDVKM. The CDR3 sequence is CASSTTVGLQLMNTEAFF. CDR3 DNA sequence: TGTGCCAGCAGTACCACCGTGGGGTTACAACTCATGAACACTGAAGCTTTCTTT.

A few counts support this clone. The chain's CDR3 is CASSLSLREYTF. CDR3 in DNA: TGTGCCAGCAGCTTAAGCCTCAGGGAGTACACCTTC. The chain is built from TRBV7-9 and TRBJ1-2; weak D call: TRBD1 (5 bases). This CDR3 has 12 amino acids. Germline V gives CDR1 SEHNR, CDR2 FQNEAQ (reference sequence). The V end was cut by 2 bases, the J end by 11 bases, with 12 bases between.

The sample holds a few counts of this clone. The genes are TRBV5-1 and TRBJ2-2, with TRBD1 matching 7 bases. This CDR3 has 16 amino acids. Per the germline V gene, CDR1 is SGHRS and CDR2 is YFSETQ. Trimming cost V 0 bases and J 6 bases; bases outside gene matches: 8. The CDR3 sequence: CASSLVNRGVAGELFF. In DNA form, the CDR3 reads TGCGCCAGCAGCTTGGTTAACAGGGGAGTGGCCGGGGAGCTGTTTTTT.

V and J are TRBV9 and TRBJ2-1, with 9 nucleotides matching TRBD2. This CDR3 is built from 16 residues. Germline trimming cut 4 bases from V and 0 bases from J; bases unmatched to any gene: 5. Germline V gene data show CDR1 as SGDLS and CDR2 as YYNGEE. The CDR3 region has the DNA TGTGCCAGCAGCTTTAGCGGGGGTAGCTCCTACAATGAGCAGTTCTTC. This translates into CASSFSGGSSYNEQFF.

This clone was seen a single time. The rearrangement uses TRBV5-1 and TRBJ1-1; 7 bases match TRBD1. Germline assignment: CDR1 SGHRS and CDR2 YFSETQ. Trimming took 2 bases from V and 6 from J; bases not matched to a gene: 10. The CDR3 has 15 amino acids. CDR3 bases: TGCGCCAGCAGCTTAGGCCAGACAGGGTATGCTGAAGCTTTCTTT. This gives the protein CASSLGQTGYAEAFF.

The rearrangement joins TRBV5-1 to TRBJ1-2; 7 nucleotides match TRBD1. The CDR3 extends over 16 amino acids. V dropped 4 bases and J dropped 0; count of bases not matched to a gene: 9. CDR1 and CDR2 from the germline V gene are SGHRS and YFSETQ. DNA of the CDR3: TGCGCCAGCAGCGGTGGCGGGACAGCTTCTAACTATGGCTACACCTTC. Protein product: CASSGGGTASNYGYTF.

The rearrangement joins TRBV6-1 to TRBJ1-2; a weak D match, TRBD1 (6 bases). The CDR3 extends over 14 amino acids. CDR1 is MNHNS and CDR2 is SASEGT in the germline V gene. The germline V and J ends were trimmed by 2 bases and 8 bases, with 15 bases remaining between them. CDR3 nucleotides: TGTGCCAGCAGTGAAACTCAGGGGCTGGGGGGCTACACCTTC. The encoded protein is CASSETQGLGGYTF.

V usage is TRBV27 and J usage is TRBJ2-7; 7 bases line up with TRBD2. Trimming at V came to 4 bases and at J to 3 bases, leaving 9 bases not matched to a gene. CDR1 and CDR2 (germline): MNHEY, SMNVEV (reference sequence). CDR3 length equals 15 residues. The CDR3 DNA follows: TGTGCCAGCAGTTCCGGGAGTCTAGCGGTCTACGAGCAGTACTTC. Translating it yields CASSSGSLAVYEQYF.

The gene calls are TRBV9 and TRBJ2-5, with 7 bases that match TRBD2. CDR3 length: 13 residues. CDR1 and CDR2 from the germline V gene are SGDLS and YYNGEE. The ends lost 7 bases at V and 1 base at J; junction bases unmatched: 4. Here the CDR3 reads CASGGEIQETQYF. DNA for the CDR3: TGTGCCAGCGGGGGGGAGATCCAAGAGACCCAGTACTTC.

V usage is TRBV5-1 and J usage is TRBJ2-5; D uncertain. Germline CDR1 is SGHRS and CDR2 is YFSETQ. This CDR3 region has 15 residues. Between the trimmed V and J ends, which lost 0 bases and 1 base, there was a span of 10 bases. The CDR3 sequence is CASSLEGGRQETQYF. For the CDR3, the DNA is TGCGCCAGCAGCTTGGAGGGCGGACGCCAAGAGACCCAGTACTTC.

The rearrangement uses TRBV18 and TRBJ2-7; 12 nucleotides match TRBD1. The germline CDR1 and CDR2 sequences are KGHSH and LQKENI. Trimming cost V 3 bases and J 3 bases; bases outside gene matches: 9. This CDR3 is 17 amino acids long. Here the CDR3 DNA reads TGTGCCAGCTCACCCAGGGCCGGGACAGGGGGCCTCTACGAGCAGTACTTC. Its translation is CASSPRAGTGGLYEQYF.

The chain has TRBV7-9 and TRBJ1-5; D is uncertain. Germline V gene sequence: CDR1 SEHNR, CDR2 FQNEAQ (reference sequence). With 7 bases removed from V and 3 bases from J, the gap between germline ends came to 10 bases. The CDR3 covers 13 residues. The CDR3 nucleotides are TGTGCCAGCACCATTGGGGACAATCAGCCCCAGCATTTT. It specifies CASTIGDNQPQHF.

The chain is built from TRBV29-1 and TRBJ2-1; unclear D gene. Per the germline V gene, CDR1 is SQVTM and CDR2 is ANQGSEA. There are 13 residues in the CDR3. V was trimmed by 7 bases and J by 1 base, leaving 11 bases between them. In nucleotides, the CDR3 is TGCAGCGGGGGTGGGGTGTCCTACAATGAGCAGTTCTTC. It encodes CSGGGVSYNEQFF.

J is TRBJ1-1 and V is TRBV29-1; D remains ambiguous. CDR1 is SQVTM and CDR2 is ANQGSEA in the germline V gene. This CDR3 spans 14 amino acids. V lost 7 bases to trimming and J lost 4 bases, with 19 bases between them. This chain's CDR3 is CSARVGQRGTEAFF. In DNA form, the CDR3 reads TGCAGCGCGAGGGTAGGGCAAAGAGGCACTGAAGCTTTCTTT.

The chain is built from TRBV6-5 and TRBJ2-3; 12 bases fit TRBD2. Germline V gives CDR1 MNHEY, CDR2 SVGAGI. This CDR3 is built from 15 residues. Trimming removed 6 bases from V and 2 bases from J; junction bases left unmatched: 3. The CDR3 here is CASRRTSGTTDTQYF. The DNA of the CDR3 is TGTGCCAGCAGACGGACTAGCGGGACCACAGATACGCAGTATTTT.

The count of this clone is one. The chain recombines TRBV5-1 with TRBJ2-3, with 15 bases fitting TRBD2. This CDR3 has 18 residues. Germline CDR1 is SGHRS and CDR2 is YFSETQ. The V and J ends lost 1 base and 5 bases, in that order; junction bases with no gene match: 8. The DNA for the CDR3 is TGCGCCAGCAGCTTGAGGGGACTAGCGGGAGGAGGAGGAGATACGCAGTATTTT. Encoded protein: CASSLRGLAGGGGDTQYF.